Below, 14 T cell receptor beta chains from the same sample are listed, as sequenced in a study of cytotoxic CD8 clonotypes in ibrutinib-treated CLL. The protocol was immunoSEQ multiplex PCR, while the TCRdb copy is restricted to in-frame clones and leaves out a portion. The sample lists roughly 51,000 clones; about half were seen once. The source was PBMCs, collected after 12 months of ibrutinib treatment. These receptors all stem from a human donor with chronic lymphocytic leukemia.

This chain joins TRBV18 and TRBJ1-1, with 9 bases aligning to TRBD1. V was pared by 3 bases and J by 4 bases, with 6 bases of the junction left unmatched. This CDR3 is 15 amino acids long. Germline assignment: CDR1 KGHSH and CDR2 LQKENI. In DNA form, the CDR3 reads TGTGCCAGCTCACCGGGACAGGGAGGGGGCACTGAAGCTTTCTTT. This gives the protein CASSPGQGGGTEAFF. The complete variable domain, with remaining parts taken from reference TRBV18 and TRBJ1-1, reads NAGVMQNPRHLVRRRGQEARLRCSPMKGHSHVYWYRQLPEEGLKFMVYLQKENIIDESGMPKERFSAEFPKEGPSILRIQQVVRGDSAAYFCASSPGQGGGTEAFFGQGTRLTVV.

The CDR3 bases are TGTGCCAGCAGAAAAAGTGCAGGGTACGAGCAGTACTTC. This translates into CASRKSAGYEQYF. J is TRBJ2-7 and V is TRBV6-6; tentatively, D is TRBD1 (5 bases). V lost 6 bases and J lost 4, with 13 bases in between. Germline V gene data show CDR1 as MNHNY and CDR2 as SVGAGI (reference sequence). CDR3 length equals 13 residues.

J is TRBJ1-6 and V is TRBV30, with TRBD1 matching 7 bases. The CDR3 sequence is 15 residues long. V was clipped by 4 bases and J by 8 bases; unmatched bases: 11. Looked up from germline, CDR1 is GTSNPN and CDR2 is SVGIG (reference sequence). CDR3 in DNA: TGTGCCTGGAACAAGGACAGGCGGGTATATTCACCCCTCCACTTT. This sequence encodes CAWNKDRRVYSPLHF.

This clone was picked up a small number of times. The chain employs TRBV11-3 and TRBJ1-5; no definite D call. From germline, CDR1 is SGHNT and CDR2 YENEEA. Deletions cut 4 bases from V and 3 bases from J, with 7 bases between. The CDR3 loop spans 13 amino acids. CDR3 sequence reads: CASSSLTNQPQHF. CDR3 nucleotide sequence: TGTGCCAGCAGCTCTCTAACCAATCAGCCCCAGCATTTT. Complete variable domain (other parts from reference TRBV11-3 and TRBJ1-5): EAGVVQSPRYKIIEKKQPVAFWCNPISGHNTLYWYLQNLGQGPELLIRYENEEAVDDSQLPKDRFSAERLKGVDSTLKIQPAELGDSAVYLCASSSLTNQPQHFGDGTRLSIL.

With regard to this clone: Mismatch with germline at one junction end may stem from a read error. This rearrangement joins TRBV2 to TRBJ2-1; possibly TRBD1 for D (5 bases). The CDR3 loop spans 15 amino acids. Looked up from germline, CDR1 is SNHLY and CDR2 is FYNNEI. CDR3 bases: TGTGCCAGCAGTGATGGCTGGGGCTCCAACAATGAGCAGTTCTTC. It is translated as CASSDGWGSNNEQFF. Variable domain in full (rest from reference TRBV2 and TRBJ2-1): EPEVTQTPSHQVTQMGQEVILRCVPISNHLYFYWYRQILGQKVEFLVSFYNNEISEKSEIFDDQFSVERPDGSNFTLKIRSTKLEDSAMYFCASSDGWGSNNEQFFGPGTRLTVL.

The rearrangement uses TRBV6-6 and TRBJ1-2; D not resolved. Trimming took 0 bases from V and 8 from J, leaving 10 bases between them. The germline V gene encodes CDR1 MNHNY and CDR2 SVGAGI (reference sequence). The CDR3 spans 13 residues. In nucleotides, the CDR3 is TGTGCCAGCAGTTACTCACCCCTAGGGGGCTACACCTTC. This encodes CASSYSPLGGYTF.

V gene TRBV13 combines with J gene TRBJ2-1; 10 bases agree with TRBD2. Germline CDR1 and CDR2: PRHDT and FYEKMQ (reference sequence). Germline trimming cut 4 bases from V and 1 base from J; bases unmatched to any gene: 4. This CDR3 contains 16 residues. CDR3 bases: TGTGCCAGCAGCTGCCGGACTAGCGGTTCCTACAATGAGCAGTTCTTC. Protein product: CASSCRTSGSYNEQFF.

The chain carries TRBV7-2 and TRBJ2-3, with a weak D call TRBD2 (5 bases). The germline gives CDR1 SGHTA, CDR2 FQGNSA. Trimming pared 0 bases from V and 3 bases from J, leaving 10 bases between. The CDR3 covers 15 residues. In DNA form, the CDR3 reads TGTGCCAGCAGCTTAGCGCTACGGGGAACAGATACGCAGTATTTT. The encoded protein is CASSLALRGTDTQYF.

The V and J genes are TRBV29-1 and TRBJ2-6; a weak D match, TRBD1 (6 bases). This CDR3 has 14 amino acids. Germline CDR1 SQVTM, CDR2 ANQGSEA. V was shortened by 4 bases and J by 2 bases, with 9 bases between the two germline ends. The CDR3 loop reads CSVGDTTGANVLTF. DNA for the CDR3: TGCAGCGTTGGGGACACAACTGGGGCCAACGTCCTGACTTTC.

V is TRBV28 and J is TRBJ2-7; TRBD1 aligns across 8 bases. Trimming cost V 4 bases and J 2 bases; bases outside gene matches: 7. CDR1 is MDHEN, CDR2 SYDVKM, per germline. CDR3 length: 15 amino acids. DNA of the CDR3: TGTGCCAGCAGTTCGAGGGACAGGAGGGCCTACGAGCAGTACTTC. This sequence encodes CASSSRDRRAYEQYF. Full variable domain (rest looked up from reference TRBV28 and TRBJ2-7): DVKVTQSSRYLVKRTGEKVFLECVQDMDHENMFWYRQDPGLGLRLIYFSYDVKMKEKGDIPEGYSVSREKKERFSLILESASTNQTSMYLCASSSRDRRAYEQYFGPGTRLTVT.

The V call is TRBV2, the J call TRBJ1-1, with a weak D call TRBD1 (6 bases). The germline V gene has CDR1 SNHLY and CDR2 FYNNEI. Trimming left V 0 bases short and J 5 bases short, with 10 bases between. This CDR3 comprises 14 residues. CDR3 coding DNA: TGTGCCAGCAGTGAAGCAGGGGGGGGTACTGAAGCTTTCTTT. Protein: CASSEAGGGTEAFF.

This clone was detected ten times or more. V is TRBV2 and J is TRBJ1-2, with D unclear. The CDR3 consists of 15 residues. Germline V gene sequence: CDR1 SNHLY, CDR2 FYNNEI. V was shortened by 5 bases and J by 2 bases, with 15 bases between the two germline ends. CDR3 residues: CASSPFRGPNYGYTF. CDR3 nucleotide sequence: TGTGCCAGCAGTCCCTTCCGAGGTCCCAACTATGGCTACACCTTC.

This clone was detected only a few times. This chain connects TRBV15 to TRBJ2-5; 8 positions agree with TRBD1. This CDR3 spans 14 amino acids. Unmatched junction bases numbered 6, after V lost 5 bases and J lost 4 bases. In germline, CDR1 is LNHNV, CDR2 YYDKDF (reference sequence). For the CDR3, the DNA is TGTGCCACCAGCGGTTATGGACAGGGAGAGACCCAGTACTTC. It encodes CATSGYGQGETQYF.

The genes are TRBV5-5 and TRBJ2-5; D is undetermined. The CDR3 covers 17 residues. Trimming took 0 bases from V and 0 from J, leaving 15 bases between them. The germline V gene encodes CDR1 SGHKS and CDR2 YYEKEE (reference sequence). CDR3 amino acids: CASSLGPVGNHQETQYF. The CDR3 DNA is TGTGCCAGCAGCTTGGGCCCCGTGGGGAACCACCAAGAGACCCAGTACTTC.